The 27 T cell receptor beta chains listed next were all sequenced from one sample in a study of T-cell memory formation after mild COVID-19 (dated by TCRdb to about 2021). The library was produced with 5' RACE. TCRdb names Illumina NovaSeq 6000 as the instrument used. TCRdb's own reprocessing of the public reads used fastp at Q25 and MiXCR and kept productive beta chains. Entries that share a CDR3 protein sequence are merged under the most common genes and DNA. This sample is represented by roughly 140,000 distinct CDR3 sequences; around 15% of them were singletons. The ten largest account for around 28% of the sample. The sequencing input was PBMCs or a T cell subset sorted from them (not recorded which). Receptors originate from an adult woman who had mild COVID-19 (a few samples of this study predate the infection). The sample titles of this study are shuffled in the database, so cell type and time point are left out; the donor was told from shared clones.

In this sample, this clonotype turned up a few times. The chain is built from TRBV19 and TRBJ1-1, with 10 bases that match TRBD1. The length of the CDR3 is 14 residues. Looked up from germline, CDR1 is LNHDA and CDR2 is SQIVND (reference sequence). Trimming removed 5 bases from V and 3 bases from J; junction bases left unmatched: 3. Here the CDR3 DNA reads TGTGCCAGTAGTGCAGGGACAGGGGACACTGAAGCTTTCTTT. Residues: CASSAGTGDTEAFF.

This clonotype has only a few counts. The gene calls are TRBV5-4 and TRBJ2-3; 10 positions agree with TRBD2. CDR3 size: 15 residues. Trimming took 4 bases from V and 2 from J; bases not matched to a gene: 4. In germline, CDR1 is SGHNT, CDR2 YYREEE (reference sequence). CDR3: CASSPTSGLTDTQYF. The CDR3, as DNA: TGTGCCAGCAGCCCGACTAGCGGGCTCACAGATACGCAGTATTTT. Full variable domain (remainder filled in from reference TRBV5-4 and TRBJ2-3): ETGVTQSPTHLIKTRGQQVTLRCSSQSGHNTVSWYQQALGQGPQFIFQYYREEENGRGNFPPRFSGLQFPNYSSELNVNALELDDSALYLCASSPTSGLTDTQYFGPGTRLTVL.

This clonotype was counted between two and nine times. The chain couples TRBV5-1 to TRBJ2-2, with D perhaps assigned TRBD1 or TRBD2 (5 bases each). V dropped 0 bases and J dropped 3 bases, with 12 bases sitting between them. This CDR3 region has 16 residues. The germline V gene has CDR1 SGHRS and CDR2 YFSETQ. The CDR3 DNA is TGCGCCAGCAGCTTGGTTGGGACCCTCCACACCGGGGAGCTGTTTTTT. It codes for CASSLVGTLHTGELFF.

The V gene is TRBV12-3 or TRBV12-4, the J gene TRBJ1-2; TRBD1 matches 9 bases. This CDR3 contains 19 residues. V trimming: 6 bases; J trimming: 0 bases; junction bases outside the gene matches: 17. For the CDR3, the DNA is TGTGCCAGCAGGGAGGGGACAGGGATCCCAGTATCTTCTAACTATGGCTACACCTTC. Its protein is CASREGTGIPVSSNYGYTF.

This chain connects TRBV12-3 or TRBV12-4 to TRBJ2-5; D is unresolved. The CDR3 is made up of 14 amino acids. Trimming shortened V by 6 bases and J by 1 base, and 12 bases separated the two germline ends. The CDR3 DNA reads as TGTGCCAGCAGCCATCTAGGGTCCCAAGAGACCCAGTACTTC. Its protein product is CASSHLGSQETQYF.

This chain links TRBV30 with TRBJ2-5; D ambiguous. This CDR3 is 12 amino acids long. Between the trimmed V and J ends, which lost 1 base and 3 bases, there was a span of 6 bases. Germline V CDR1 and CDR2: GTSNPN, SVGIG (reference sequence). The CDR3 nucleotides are TGTGCCTGGAGTGGTTTCGAAGAGACCCAGTACTTC. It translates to CAWSGFEETQYF.

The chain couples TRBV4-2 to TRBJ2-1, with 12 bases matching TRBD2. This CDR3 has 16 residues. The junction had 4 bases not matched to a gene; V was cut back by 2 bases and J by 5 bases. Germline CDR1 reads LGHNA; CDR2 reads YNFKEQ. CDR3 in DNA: TGTGCCAGCAGCCAAACTAGCGGGAGGCTGCACAATGAGCAGTTCTTC. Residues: CASSQTSGRLHNEQFF.

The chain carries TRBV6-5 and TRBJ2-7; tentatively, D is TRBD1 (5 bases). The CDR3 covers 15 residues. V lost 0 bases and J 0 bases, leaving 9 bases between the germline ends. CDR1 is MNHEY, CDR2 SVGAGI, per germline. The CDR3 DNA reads TGTGCCAGCAGTTACTCGACAGCTTACTCCTACGAGCAGTACTTC. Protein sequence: CASSYSTAYSYEQYF.

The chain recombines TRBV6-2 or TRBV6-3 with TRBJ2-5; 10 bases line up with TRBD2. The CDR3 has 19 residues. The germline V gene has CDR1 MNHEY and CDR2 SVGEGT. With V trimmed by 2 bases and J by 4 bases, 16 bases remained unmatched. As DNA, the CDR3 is TGTGCCAGCAGTTACCCCCGAGGCGCTAGCGGGAGTTTTGTAGAGACCCAGTACTTC. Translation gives CASSYPRGASGSFVETQYF.

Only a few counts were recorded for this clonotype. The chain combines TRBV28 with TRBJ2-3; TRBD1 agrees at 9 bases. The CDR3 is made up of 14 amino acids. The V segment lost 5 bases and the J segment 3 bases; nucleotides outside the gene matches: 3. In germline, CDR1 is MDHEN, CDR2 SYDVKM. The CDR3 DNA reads TGTGCCAGCAGTATCGGGACAGGGACAGATACGCAGTATTTT. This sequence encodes CASSIGTGTDTQYF.

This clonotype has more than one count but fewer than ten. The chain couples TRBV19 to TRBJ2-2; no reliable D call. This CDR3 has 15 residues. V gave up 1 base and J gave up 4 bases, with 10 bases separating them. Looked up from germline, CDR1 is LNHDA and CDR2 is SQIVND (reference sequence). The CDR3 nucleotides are TGTGCCAGTAGTATAGTCGGAGCGTTCACCGGGGAGCTGTTTTTT. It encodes CASSIVGAFTGELFF. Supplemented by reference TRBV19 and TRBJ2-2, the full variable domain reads DGGITQSPKYLFRKEGQNVTLSCEQNLNHDAMYWYRQDPGQGLRLIYYSQIVNDFQKGDIAEGYSVSREKKESFPLTVTSAQKNPTAFYLCASSIVGAFTGELFFGEGSRLTVL.

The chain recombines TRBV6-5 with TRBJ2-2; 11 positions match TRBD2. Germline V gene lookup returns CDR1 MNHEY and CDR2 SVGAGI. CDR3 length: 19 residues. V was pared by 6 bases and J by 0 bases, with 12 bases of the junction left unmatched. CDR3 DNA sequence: TGTGCCAGCAGCCTAATTCTAGCGGGAGGATTGCCGAACACCGGGGAGCTGTTTTTT. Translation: CASSLILAGGLPNTGELFF.

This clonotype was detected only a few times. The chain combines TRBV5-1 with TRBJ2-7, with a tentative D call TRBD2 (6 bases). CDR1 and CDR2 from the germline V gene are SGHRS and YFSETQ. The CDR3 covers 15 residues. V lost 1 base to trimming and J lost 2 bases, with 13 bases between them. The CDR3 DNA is TGCGCCAGCAGCTTGTCTTCCGGGAGCCCCTACGAGCAGTACTTC. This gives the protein CASSLSSGSPYEQYF.

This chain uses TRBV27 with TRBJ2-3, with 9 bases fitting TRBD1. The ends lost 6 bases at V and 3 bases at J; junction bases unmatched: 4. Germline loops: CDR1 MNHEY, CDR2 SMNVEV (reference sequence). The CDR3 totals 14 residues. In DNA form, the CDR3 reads TGTGCCAGCAGAACAGGGGGCGGGACAGATACGCAGTATTTT. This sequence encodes CASRTGGGTDTQYF.

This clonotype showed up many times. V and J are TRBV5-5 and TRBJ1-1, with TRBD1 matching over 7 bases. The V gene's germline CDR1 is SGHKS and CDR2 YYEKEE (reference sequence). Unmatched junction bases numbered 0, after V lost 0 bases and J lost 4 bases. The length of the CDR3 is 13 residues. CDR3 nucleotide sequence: TGTGCCAGCAGCTTGGACAGGGGCACTGAAGCTTTCTTT. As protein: CASSLDRGTEAFF.

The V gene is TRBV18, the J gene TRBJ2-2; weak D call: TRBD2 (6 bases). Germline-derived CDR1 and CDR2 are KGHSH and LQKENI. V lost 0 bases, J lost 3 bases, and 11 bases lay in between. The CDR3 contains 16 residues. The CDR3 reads CASSPPFSGYTGELFF. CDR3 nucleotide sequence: TGTGCCAGCTCACCACCGTTTAGCGGATACACCGGGGAGCTGTTTTTT. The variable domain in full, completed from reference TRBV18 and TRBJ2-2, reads NAGVMQNPRHLVRRRGQEARLRCSPMKGHSHVYWYRQLPEEGLKFMVYLQKENIIDESGMPKERFSAEFPKEGPSILRIQQVVRGDSAAYFCASSPPFSGYTGELFFGEGSRLTVL.

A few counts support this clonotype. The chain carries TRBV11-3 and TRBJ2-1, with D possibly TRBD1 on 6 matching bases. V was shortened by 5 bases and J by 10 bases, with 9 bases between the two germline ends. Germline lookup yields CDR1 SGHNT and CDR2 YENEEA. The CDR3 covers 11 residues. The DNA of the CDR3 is TGTGCCAGCAGCACCGACAGGGAGCAGTTCTTC. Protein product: CASSTDREQFF.

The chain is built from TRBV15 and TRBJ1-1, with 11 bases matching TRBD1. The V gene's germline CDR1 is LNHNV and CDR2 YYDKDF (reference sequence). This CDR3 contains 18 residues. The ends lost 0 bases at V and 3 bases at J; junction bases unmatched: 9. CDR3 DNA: TGTGCCACCAGCAGAGATAGGTGGACAGGGGGCGCAGACACTGAAGCTTTCTTT. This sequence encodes CATSRDRWTGGADTEAFF.

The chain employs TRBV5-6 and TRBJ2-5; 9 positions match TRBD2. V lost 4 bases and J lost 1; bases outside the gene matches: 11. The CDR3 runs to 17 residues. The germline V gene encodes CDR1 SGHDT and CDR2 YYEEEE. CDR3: CASSPWDSSGTQETQYF. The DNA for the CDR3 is TGTGCCAGCAGCCCCTGGGATTCTAGCGGGACCCAAGAGACCCAGTACTTC.

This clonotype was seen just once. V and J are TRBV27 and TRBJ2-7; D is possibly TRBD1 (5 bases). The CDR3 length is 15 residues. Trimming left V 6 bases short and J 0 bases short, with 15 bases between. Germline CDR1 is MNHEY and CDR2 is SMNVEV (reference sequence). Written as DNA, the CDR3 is TGTGCCAGCAGACTGGACACCTCTTTCTCCTACGAGCAGTACTTC. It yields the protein CASRLDTSFSYEQYF.

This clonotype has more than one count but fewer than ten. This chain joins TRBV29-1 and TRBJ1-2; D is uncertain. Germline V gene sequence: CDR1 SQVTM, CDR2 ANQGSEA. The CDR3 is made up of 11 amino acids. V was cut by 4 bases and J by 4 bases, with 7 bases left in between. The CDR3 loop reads CSVVSVYGYTF. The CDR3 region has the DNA TGCAGCGTTGTGTCTGTCTATGGCTACACCTTC.

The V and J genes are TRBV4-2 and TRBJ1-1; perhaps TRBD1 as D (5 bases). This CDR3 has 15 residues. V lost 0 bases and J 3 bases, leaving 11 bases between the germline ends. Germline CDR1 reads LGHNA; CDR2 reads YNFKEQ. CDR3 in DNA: TGTGCCAGCAGCCAAGAGGCCAGGGTGGACACTGAAGCTTTCTTT. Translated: CASSQEARVDTEAFF.

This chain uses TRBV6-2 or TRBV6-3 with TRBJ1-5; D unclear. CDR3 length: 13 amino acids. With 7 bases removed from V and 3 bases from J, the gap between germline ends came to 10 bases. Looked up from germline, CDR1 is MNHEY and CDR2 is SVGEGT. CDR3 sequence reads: CASTGRLNQPQHF. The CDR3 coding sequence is TGTGCCAGCACCGGACGCCTCAATCAGCCCCAGCATTTT.

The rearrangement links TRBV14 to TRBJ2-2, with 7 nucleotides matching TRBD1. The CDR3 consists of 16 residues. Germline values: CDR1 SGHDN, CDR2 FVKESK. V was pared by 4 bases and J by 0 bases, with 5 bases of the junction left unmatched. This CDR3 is CASSLIGTANTGELFF. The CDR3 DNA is TGTGCCAGCAGCCTGATCGGGACAGCGAACACCGGGGAGCTGTTTTTT.

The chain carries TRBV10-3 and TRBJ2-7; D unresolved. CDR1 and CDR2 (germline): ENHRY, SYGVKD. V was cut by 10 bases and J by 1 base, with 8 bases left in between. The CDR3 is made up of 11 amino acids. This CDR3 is CATSRSYEQYF. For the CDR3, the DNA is TGTGCCACCTCGAGATCCTACGAGCAGTACTTC.

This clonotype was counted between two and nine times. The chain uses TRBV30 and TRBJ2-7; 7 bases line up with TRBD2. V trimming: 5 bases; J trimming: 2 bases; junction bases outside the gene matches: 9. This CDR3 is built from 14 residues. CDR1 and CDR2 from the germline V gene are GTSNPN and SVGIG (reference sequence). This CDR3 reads CAWGGGTVPYEQYF. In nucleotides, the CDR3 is TGTGCCTGGGGGGGGGGGACTGTCCCCTACGAGCAGTACTTC.

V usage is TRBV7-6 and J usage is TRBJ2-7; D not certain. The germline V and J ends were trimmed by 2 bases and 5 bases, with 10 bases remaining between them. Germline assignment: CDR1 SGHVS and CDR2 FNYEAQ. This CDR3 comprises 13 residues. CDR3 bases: TGTGCCAGCAGCTTATCTCCTGGTGACGAGCAGTACTTC. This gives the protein CASSLSPGDEQYF.